This T cell receptor (beta chain) was captured by sequencing in a study of blood T cell repertoires in COVID-19 (TCRdb year 2020). About the full investigation: The collaborator samples originated in the United States, Italy and Spain and spanned the acute and convalescent phases of COVID-19. Where available, HLA class I and class II types were taken from metadata supplied by the sample provider and were not determined by assay-based typing. The repertoires were made available in a free public database intended to serve as a resource for research on the immune response to SARS-CoV-2. The prospective study material was composed of cDNA or gDNA derived from T cells, B-cell-depleted T cells, or PBMCs. The dataset comprised deeply sampled blood TCRbeta repertoires from subjects exposed to, actively infected with, or recovered from COVID-19. Samples were obtained from the ongoing ImmuneRACE study (first 160 participants) and from 1,200 or so subjects provided by 6 global collaborators. Sample metadata almost always included a de-identified subject ID, COVID-19 status, age in years and sex.

The immunoSEQ Assay, a bias-controlled multiplex PCR, was used to amplify TCRbeta CDR3 regions from genomic DNA. As for the original processing: The number of nucleated cells in each sample was estimated from the amplification of reference gene primers within the assay. Sequence reads were collapsed and filtered to measure the absolute abundance of every unique TCRbeta CDR3 rearrangement. For each sample, productive Simpson clonality was calculated as the square root of Simpson's diversity index over productive rearrangements. TCRdb re-hosts the immuneACCESS table, in-frame sequences only. Its copies lack some clones; in the studies checked, an unresolved V gene accounts for under half of them, and the cause for the rest is not known. V and J calls and clone size follow that table, whereas D and trimming were derived from the DNA. Counted in this sample were some 140,000 clones; approximately 86% of them appeared once. Under 0.8% of the sample is held by the ten biggest clonotypes.

About this clone itself: Its antigen has not been determined. One base away there is no much larger clone; base qualities are not given.

Paper-wide results and their limitations: Clinical and demographic metadata were provided uncurated, with the amount varying by source and participant.

The junction shows trimming of 6 bases on V and 4 bases on J, and the gene matches do not reach 4 bases of it. The germline V gene sets CDR1 to SGHNT and CDR2 to YENEEA. Inclusive of the bounding cysteine and phenylalanine, the CDR3 is 14 residues long. Only the CDR3 region is kept as DNA, spanning 42 bases read in frame from base 1. One collaborating source in Seattle enrolled patients during active infection and followed them longitudinally through the course of disease. Whole blood was collected in K2EDTA tubes by collaborating institutions according to the institutions' own protocols. Collaborator samples were shipped for TCRbeta analysis as frozen whole blood, isolated PBMCs, or DNA extracted from either sample type.

The rearranged segments are TRBV11-3 and TRBJ2-2; TRBD2 matches 8 bases in the middle. The specimen sequenced was peripheral blood. The source is a man between 60 and 75 years old with COVID-19, enrolled during active disease. The CDR3 in this case is CASSTGGGTGELFF. The nucleotide sequence reads TGTGCCAGCAGTACCGGGGGGGGCACCGGGGAGCTGTTTTTT.